The entry that follows covers one T cell receptor (beta chain) sequence. Antigen specificity is unknown. Documented treatment: oral pan-JAK inhibitor, 5-10 mg twice daily. Germline loops: CDR1 MGHDK, CDR2 SYGVNS. The V end lost 1 base, the J end lost 2 bases, and 10 bases lay between the germline ends. The CDR3 spans 15 residues. The data are from a study of CD8+ T cells in alopecia areata. Study-level background: Severity of treated patients was scored by affected scalp percentage. Study-wide findings and caveats: Normal scalp showed lower clonality than lesional scalp, especially alopecia totalis/universalis.

Reverse transcription of extracted RNA yielded cDNA, which provided the sequencing template. Repertoires were generated with immunoSEQ multiplex PCR, while TCRdb's copy carries only in-frame clones and drops some. The data hold around 300,000 clones, with over 45% observed a single time. The TCR originated in a human donor with alopecia areata. Sequenced material: CD4+ T cells sorted from blood, taken around week 54, from a patient treated with tofacitinib. The chain recombines TRBV25-1 with TRBJ2-3; tentatively, D is TRBD2 (6 bases). Here the CDR3 DNA reads TGTGCCAGCAGTGAATGGGCGGGGATCACAGATACGCAGTATTTT. This codes for CASSEWAGITDTQYF.